This T cell receptor (beta chain) was captured in a study of T-cell memory formation after mild COVID-19. On the study more broadly: Largely, the TCR clusters proved donor specific. Study-level points and caveats: CD4+ clones that contracted lay mainly in CM and EM; CD8+ ones lay in EMRA. Memory from before infection featured some responding clones, which suggests cross-reactive memory joined. Balance between CD4 and CD8 was seen in clones contracting day 15 to 85, and a CD4+ lean was seen in later expanders.

Comment on this clonotype: Its antigen is not identified.

CDR1 and CDR2 from the germline V gene are LGHDT and YNNKEL (reference sequence). This CDR3 has 16 residues. The V end was cut by 5 bases, the J end by 0 bases, with 11 bases between. TCRdb used MiXCR to reprocess the 5' RACE reads, holding one entry per CDR3 protein. The top ten clones hold approximately 8.1% of a sample with 550,000 to 600,000 distinct CDR3 sequences, approximately 15% of them seen once. This receptor was identified in an adult woman who had mild COVID-19 (a few samples of this study predate the infection). Cell type and time point are not known. The J gene is TRBJ2-6, the V gene TRBV3-1; tentatively, D is TRBD2 (5 bases). Sequenced material: PBMCs or a T cell subset sorted from them (not recorded which). CDR3 coding DNA: TGTGCCAGCAGCGGGAGACGGTCCTCTGGGGCCAACGTCCTGACTTTC. Protein: CASSGRRSSGANVLTF. Full variable domain (missing parts from reference TRBV3-1 and TRBJ2-6): DTAVSQTPKYLVTQMGNDKSIKCEQNLGHDTMYWYKQDSKKFLKIMFSYNNKELIINETVPNRFSPKSPDKAHLNLHINSLELGDSAVYFCASSGRRSSGANVLTFGAGSRLTVL.